This entry lists 14 T cell receptor beta chains sequenced from one sample in a study of patients and donors after allogeneic stem cell transplantation. A single record per CDR3 protein comes from TCRdb applying MiXCR to the RT-PCR reads. The sample records about a million distinct CDR3 sequences, 15% to 20% being singletons. The sequenced material came from blood, either unsorted or a sorted T cell fraction (not recorded which). The receptors derive from a human donor who was either an allogeneic HSCT recipient or a stem cell or donor lymphocyte infusion donor (not recorded which). It is not recorded whose cells these are; they may come from a transplant donor.

A few counts support this clonotype. The chain combines TRBV25-1 with TRBJ1-2, with 7 bases fitting TRBD1. V was pared by 1 base and J by 10 bases, with 6 bases of the junction left unmatched. Germline V gene sequence: CDR1 MGHDK, CDR2 SYGVNS. The CDR3 totals 13 residues. CDR3 protein: CASSELRQGDYTF. The CDR3 DNA follows: TGTGCCAGCAGTGAATTGCGGCAGGGGGACTACACCTTC.

J is TRBJ1-2 and V is TRBV5-1; maybe TRBD1 (6 bases). The CDR3 spans 16 residues. Trimming removed 2 bases at V and 2 bases at J, with 16 bases between. In germline, CDR1 is SGHRS, CDR2 YFSETQ. The DNA for the CDR3 is TGCGCCAGCAGCTTAGATGTGAAAGGGGGGAACTATGGCTACACCTTC. Its translation is CASSLDVKGGNYGYTF.

This clonotype was seen only a few times. The genes are TRBV5-1 and TRBJ2-3, with D possibly matching TRBD1 (5 bases). The CDR3 is 12 amino acids. Per germline, CDR1 SGHRS and CDR2 YFSETQ. Trimming removed 9 bases at V and 2 bases at J, with 10 bases between. CDR3: CATARDTDTQYF. The DNA of the CDR3 is TGCGCCACCGCCAGGGACACAGATACGCAGTATTTT.

The chain recombines TRBV4-3 with TRBJ2-2; the D call may be TRBD1 or TRBD2 (5 bases each). V gave up 4 bases and J gave up 3 bases, with 21 bases separating them. The CDR3 runs 18 residues. Germline CDR1 is LGHNA and CDR2 is YSLEER. CDR3 DNA: TGCGCCAGCAGCCGGATATGGAAGACGGGGACCGACACCGGGGAGCTGTTTTTT. This encodes CASSRIWKTGTDTGELFF.

The chain joins TRBV5-1 to TRBJ2-7; possibly TRBD2 for D (5 bases). Germline V gene sequence: CDR1 SGHRS, CDR2 YFSETQ. Trimming shortened V by 0 bases and J by 1 base, and 11 bases separated the two germline ends. CDR3 length: 15 amino acids. CDR3 residues: CASSLASLWSYEQYF. The DNA for the CDR3 is TGCGCCAGCAGCTTGGCTAGCCTCTGGTCCTACGAGCAGTACTTC.

This clonotype was counted only a few times. This chain connects TRBV5-5 to TRBJ2-3, with a possible D match to TRBD2 (7 bases). The CDR3 is 17 residues long. From germline, CDR1 is SGHKS and CDR2 YYEKEE (reference sequence). The V and J ends lost 3 bases and 0 bases respectively, with 17 bases between them. The CDR3 DNA reads as TGTGCCAGCAGCTCGCCCCAACAGGGACTAAGCACAGATACGCAGTATTTT. This gives the protein CASSSPQQGLSTDTQYF.

The V gene is TRBV7-2, the J gene TRBJ2-1, with 8 bases fitting TRBD2. The V and J ends lost 3 bases and 11 bases, in that order; junction bases with no gene match: 6. Germline lookup yields CDR1 SGHTA and CDR2 FQGNSA. The CDR3 spans 13 residues. CDR3 protein: CASSFAREGQQFF. CDR3 DNA sequence: TGTGCCAGCAGCTTTGCCCGGGAGGGCCAGCAGTTCTTC.

This clonotype was recorded once. The chain has TRBV11-2 and TRBJ1-6; a possible D gene is TRBD1 (5 bases). With 3 bases removed from V and 6 bases from J, the gap between germline ends came to 15 bases. This CDR3 spans 16 amino acids. Germline V CDR1 and CDR2: SGHAT, FQNNGV. The CDR3 protein is CASSFPRGRTNSPLHF. CDR3 bases: TGTGCCAGCAGCTTCCCAAGGGGCAGGACTAATTCACCCCTCCACTTT.

This clonotype occurred a few times. The chain uses TRBV12-5 and TRBJ1-4; possible D gene TRBD1, 5 bases. Trimming left V 4 bases short and J 8 bases short, with 14 bases between. CDR1 LGHNT and CDR2 FRNRAP come from the germline V gene. The CDR3 is 14 residues long. The CDR3 loop is CASGSGSGREKLFF. The DNA of the CDR3 is TGTGCTAGTGGTTCGGGCTCAGGGAGAGAAAAACTGTTTTTT.

The chain has TRBV4-1 and TRBJ1-1; no clear D gene. CDR1 is MGHRA, CDR2 YSYEKL, per germline. V was trimmed by 1 base and J by 0 bases, leaving 12 bases between them. This CDR3 has 16 amino acids. The CDR3 DNA follows: TGCGCCAGCAGCCAAGTCCCGCGTTCTTTGAACACTGAAGCTTTCTTT. Translating gives CASSQVPRSLNTEAFF.

J is TRBJ2-1 and V is TRBV20-1, with 10 bases matching TRBD2. In germline, CDR1 is DFQATT, CDR2 SNEGSKA (reference sequence). Trimming cost V 6 bases and J 10 bases; bases outside gene matches: 12. This CDR3 comprises 14 residues. CDR3 sequence (DNA): TGCAGTGCGTTAGCGGGGGGCCACCCTCGAGAGCAGTTCTTC. Its translation is CSALAGGHPREQFF.

The chain uses TRBV12-3 or TRBV12-4 and TRBJ2-1; a weak D match, TRBD2 (6 bases). With 5 bases removed from V and 2 bases from J, the gap between germline ends came to 16 bases. This CDR3 spans 16 amino acids. The CDR3 protein is CASSLRGPGAYNEQFF. In DNA form, the CDR3 reads TGTGCCAGCAGTCTGCGGGGTCCGGGAGCCTACAATGAGCAGTTCTTC.

This chain connects TRBV20-1 to TRBJ2-3; a possible D gene is TRBD2 (5 bases). The CDR3 runs 13 residues. CDR1 and CDR2 (germline): DFQATT, SNEGSKA (reference sequence). V gave up 7 bases and J gave up 3 bases, with 14 bases separating them. The CDR3 sequence: CSGLAPGTDTQYF. CDR3 DNA sequence: TGCAGTGGGCTGGCGCCGGGGACAGATACGCAGTATTTT.

The chain carries TRBV6-1 and TRBJ2-7; D is perhaps TRBD1 (6 bases). This CDR3 has 15 amino acids. The V gene's germline CDR1 is MNHNS and CDR2 SASEGT. Trimming cost V 5 bases and J 3 bases, with 17 bases left between them. The CDR3 DNA sequence: TGTGCCAGCAGTCCCTTTTTTGACAGGCTCTACGAGCAGTACTTC. Its translation: CASSPFFDRLYEQYF.